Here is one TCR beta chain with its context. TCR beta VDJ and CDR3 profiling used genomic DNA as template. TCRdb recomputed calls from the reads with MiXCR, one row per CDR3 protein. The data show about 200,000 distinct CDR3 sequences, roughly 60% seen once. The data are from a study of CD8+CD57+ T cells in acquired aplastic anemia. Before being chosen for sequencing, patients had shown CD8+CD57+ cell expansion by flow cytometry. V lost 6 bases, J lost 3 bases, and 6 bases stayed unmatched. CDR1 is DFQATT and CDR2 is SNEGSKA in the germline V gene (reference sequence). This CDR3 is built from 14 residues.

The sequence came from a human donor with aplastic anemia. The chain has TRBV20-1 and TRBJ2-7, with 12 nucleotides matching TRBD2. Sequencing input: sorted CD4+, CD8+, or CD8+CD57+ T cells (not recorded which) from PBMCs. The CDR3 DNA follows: TGCAGTGCGGTTACTAGCGGGGGGATCTACGAGCAGTACTTC. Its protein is CSAVTSGGIYEQYF.